The 21 T cell receptor beta chains reported below all come from one sample, sequenced in a study of blood T cell repertoires in COVID-19. Some clones are missing from TCRdb's copy, which holds only in-frame ones; the method was immunoSEQ multiplex PCR. The sample records more than 350,000 clones, around 87% being singletons. The sample was peripheral blood. These receptors all come from a woman under 40 with COVID-19, enrolled during active disease.

Comments on this clone: The junction does not match germline at one end; this may be a read error. The J gene is TRBJ2-1, the V gene TRBV18, with 16 positions matching TRBD2. The CDR3 covers 18 residues. CDR1 is KGHSH and CDR2 is LQKENI in the germline V gene. CDR3 sequence (DNA): TGTGCCAGCTCTCCACTGGGACTAGCGGGAGGGCCGAGCAATGAACAGTTCTTC. The encoded protein is CASSPLGLAGGPSNEQFF.

The V gene is TRBV27, the J gene TRBJ2-3, with D perhaps TRBD2 (6 bases). This CDR3 has 12 amino acids. CDR1 is MNHEY and CDR2 is SMNVEV in the germline V gene (reference sequence). Trimming cost V 7 bases and J 4 bases, with 9 bases left between them. CDR3 DNA: TGTGCCAGCAAGACTAGGGCAGATACGCAGTATTTT. This sequence encodes CASKTRADTQYF.

As concerns this clone: This sample also contains other DNA sequences that code for the same CDR3. The V gene is TRBV12-3 or TRBV12-4, the J gene TRBJ2-7; D gene ambiguous. Trimming shortened V by 6 bases and J by 0 bases, and 9 bases separated the two germline ends. The CDR3 contains 13 residues. CDR3 bases: TGTGCCAGCAGATCCCCGAGCTCCTACGAGCAGTACTTC. It specifies CASRSPSSYEQYF.

This chain connects TRBV28 to TRBJ2-7, with D maybe TRBD2 (6 bases). The germline V gene has CDR1 MDHEN and CDR2 SYDVKM. Trimming stripped 6 bases from V and 2 bases from J, with 20 bases between. CDR3 length: 16 amino acids. The CDR3 loop is CASSPYLATVTYEQYF. For the CDR3, the DNA is TGTGCCAGCAGCCCCTATCTAGCGACCGTCACCTACGAGCAGTACTTC.

The chain is built from TRBV6-5 and TRBJ2-1; D is unclear. CDR3 length: 12 amino acids. The ends were cut back, 6 bases at V and 9 bases at J, with 12 bases in the middle. Germline lookup yields CDR1 MNHEY and CDR2 SVGAGI. The CDR3 coding sequence is TGTGCCAGCAGGTCTTGGGCCGGTGAGCAGTTCTTC. This translates into CASRSWAGEQFF.

This chain links TRBV19 with TRBJ2-2, with 7 positions matching TRBD2. CDR1 is LNHDA, CDR2 SQIVND, per germline (reference sequence). The V and J ends lost 8 bases and 6 bases, in that order; junction bases with no gene match: 3. The CDR3 loop spans 12 amino acids. The CDR3, as DNA: TGTGCCAGTGGGCTAGCGGCCGGGGAGCTGTTTTTT. This translates into CASGLAAGELFF.

The chain is built from TRBV7-9 and TRBJ1-5, with 7 bases matching TRBD1. Per the germline V gene, CDR1 is SEHNR and CDR2 is FQNEAQ (reference sequence). Trimming at V came to 5 bases and at J to 4 bases, leaving 2 bases not matched to a gene. This CDR3 region has 13 residues. CDR3 in amino acids: CASSQGQNQPQHF. The CDR3 region has the DNA TGTGCCAGCAGCCAGGGACAGAATCAGCCCCAGCATTTT.

This rearrangement joins TRBV4-2 to TRBJ2-7; 9 positions match TRBD2. Trimming took 3 bases from V and 3 from J; bases not matched to a gene: 12. The V gene's germline CDR1 is LGHNA and CDR2 YNFKEQ. This CDR3 has 17 residues. CDR3 nucleotide sequence: TGTGCCAGCAGCCACTCCACCGGCGGGACTAGCATCTACGAGCAGTACTTC. Protein product: CASSHSTGGTSIYEQYF.

This clone was seen a single time. The V call is TRBV28, the J call TRBJ2-7, with 7 bases identical to TRBD2. The CDR3 has 14 residues. From germline, CDR1 is MDHEN and CDR2 SYDVKM. J lost 7 bases, V lost 2 bases, and 8 bases had no gene match. This CDR3 is CASSLLADLREQYF. The CDR3 coding sequence is TGTGCCAGCAGTTTACTAGCGGACCTACGGGAGCAGTACTTC.

The V gene is TRBV6-2 or TRBV6-3, the J gene TRBJ1-1; unclear D gene. The CDR3 spans 14 residues. V lost 5 bases to trimming and J lost 8 bases, with 18 bases between them. Germline V gene sequence: CDR1 MNHEY, CDR2 SVGEGT. The CDR3 protein is CASSNNTRRREAFF. The CDR3 nucleotides are TGTGCCAGCAGTAACAATACCCGCCGGAGAGAAGCTTTCTTT.

The rearrangement uses TRBV18 and TRBJ2-1; 7 nucleotides match TRBD2. Looked up from germline, CDR1 is KGHSH and CDR2 is LQKENI. The CDR3 contains 16 residues. Trimming at V came to 1 base and at J to 7 bases, leaving 10 bases not matched to a gene. In DNA form, the CDR3 reads TGTGCCAGCTCACCACTCGGCCTAGCGGTAGTAAATGAGCAGTTCTTC. Its protein product is CASSPLGLAVVNEQFF.

V and J are TRBV5-4 and TRBJ2-3, with D perhaps TRBD1 (7 bases). V shed 4 bases and J shed 0 bases, with 15 bases lying between them. CDR3 length: 16 residues. The V gene's germline CDR1 is SGHNT and CDR2 YYREEE (reference sequence). The CDR3 here is CASSIVRGASTDTQYF. The DNA for the CDR3 is TGTGCCAGCAGCATCGTCAGGGGGGCTAGCACAGATACGCAGTATTTT.

The V and J genes are TRBV15 and TRBJ2-1; TRBD2 matches at 12 bases. From germline, CDR1 is LNHNV and CDR2 YYDKDF (reference sequence). J lost 8 bases, V lost 0 bases, and 5 bases had no gene match. The CDR3 length is 16 residues. The CDR3 region has the DNA TGTGCCACCAGCAGAGATAAACTAGCGGGAGGCGATGAGCAGTTCTTC. Protein sequence: CATSRDKLAGGDEQFF.

CDR3 sequence (DNA): TGTGCCAGCAGTGAAAGGGGACAGGGGGGAGCTTTCTTT. It specifies CASSERGQGGAFF. The gene calls are TRBV6-1 and TRBJ1-1, with 11 bases identical to TRBD1. Germline V lookup: CDR1 MNHNS, CDR2 SASEGT. CDR3 length: 13 amino acids. V lost 2 bases and J lost 10; bases outside the gene matches: 3.

The gene calls are TRBV2 and TRBJ1-1; 10 nucleotides align to TRBD1. Germline CDR1 reads SNHLY; CDR2 reads FYNNEI. J was trimmed by 7 bases and V by 7 bases; bases with no gene match: 9. This CDR3 has 14 residues. CDR3 DNA sequence: TGTGCCAGCATGGGACAGGGGAACTTCGGTGAAGCTTTCTTT. Encoded protein: CASMGQGNFGEAFF.

This rearrangement joins TRBV18 to TRBJ2-2, with 8 bases matching TRBD2. The CDR3 sequence is 16 residues long. Unmatched junction bases numbered 8, after V lost 2 bases and J lost 6 bases. The germline V gene encodes CDR1 KGHSH and CDR2 LQKENI. The CDR3 bases are TGTGCCAGCTCACCAAGTCGGACTAGCCTGGCCGGGGAGCTGTTTTTT. As protein: CASSPSRTSLAGELFF.

The chain recombines TRBV5-1 with TRBJ1-6; 7 nucleotides agree with TRBD1. Germline CDR1 reads SGHRS; CDR2 reads YFSETQ. V trimming: 4 bases; J trimming: 9 bases; junction bases outside the gene matches: 13. This CDR3 has 16 amino acids. CDR3 loop: CASSPGQLKIGSPLHF. The CDR3 DNA is TGCGCCAGCAGCCCGGGACAGTTAAAGATTGGTTCACCCCTCCACTTT.

This clone was seen ten or more times. The chain uses TRBV7-2 and TRBJ2-5; no firm D call. V was shortened by 5 bases and J by 0 bases, with 10 bases between the two germline ends. CDR3 length equals 14 residues. The germline gives CDR1 SGHTA, CDR2 FQGNSA. The CDR3 here is CASSLTVDQETQYF. CDR3 in DNA: TGTGCCAGCAGCCTGACTGTCGACCAAGAGACCCAGTACTTC. The full variable domain, rest sourced from reference TRBV7-2 and TRBJ2-5, is GAGVSQSPSNKVTEKGKDVELRCDPISGHTALYWYRQSLGQGLEFLIYFQGNSAPDKSGLPSDRFSAERTGGSVSTLTIQRTQQEDSAVYLCASSLTVDQETQYFGPGTRLLVL.

The V and J genes are TRBV28 and TRBJ2-7, with 10 bases that match TRBD2. The CDR3 loop spans 15 amino acids. Germline V gives CDR1 MDHEN, CDR2 SYDVKM. V shed 1 base, J shed 5 bases, and the junction held 5 bases outside the gene matches. Here the CDR3 reads CASSLYTSGMNEQYF. The CDR3, as DNA: TGTGCCAGCAGTTTATACACTAGCGGGATGAACGAGCAGTACTTC.

The CDR3 loop reads CASSSGSKETQYF. CDR3 DNA sequence: TGTGCCAGCAGCTCGGGGTCCAAAGAGACCCAGTACTTC. The rearrangement joins TRBV5-5 to TRBJ2-5; D might be TRBD2 (5 bases). The V gene's germline CDR1 is SGHKS and CDR2 YYEKEE (reference sequence). The V and J ends lost 3 bases and 3 bases respectively, with 9 bases between them. The CDR3 is 13 amino acids.

The genes are TRBV5-6 and TRBJ2-3; 7 nucleotides match TRBD1. The length of the CDR3 is 14 residues. Germline V gene data show CDR1 as SGHDT and CDR2 as YYEEEE. J lost 3 bases, V lost 2 bases, and 3 bases had no gene match. Here the CDR3 reads CASSLRGPTDTQYF. CDR3 sequence (DNA): TGTGCCAGCAGCTTAAGGGGGCCAACAGATACGCAGTATTTT.